This TCR beta chain was profiled in a study of CD8+ T cells in alopecia areata (dated by TCRdb to 2017 to 2018). Background on the whole study: In both human patients and the C3H/HeJ mouse model, the study applied high-throughput TCRbeta sequencing to look at T cell clonal expansion in alopecia areata. Clonality in the scalp was compared among normal scalp (n=4), patchy alopecia areata scalp (n=8), and alopecia totalis/universalis scalp (n=8). TCRbeta CDR3 regions were amplified by immunoSEQ multiplex PCR with 35 Vbeta forward and 13 Jbeta reverse primers. Human TCRbeta sequencing covered scalp tissue and sorted CD4+ and CD8+ peripheral blood T cells from patchy and totalis/universalis alopecia areata patients and healthy controls. RNA was obtained with the PAXgene miRNA kit for fixed scalp, the miRNeasy kit for PBMCs, and the RNeasy kit for mouse skin.

This clone occurred a few times. Its recognized antigen is unknown. Nothing much larger sits one base from this clone, and base qualities are not available. The library was built by means of the immunoSEQ multiplex PCR assay. For TCR sequencing, RNA was extracted from every sample and reverse transcribed into cDNA to serve as template. SuperScript III was used to make first-strand cDNA, primed with a 2:1 mix of oligo-dT and random hexamers. A synthetic immune receptor repertoire was used to measure amplification bias, and any remaining bias was corrected computationally. In the authors' own workflow: Raw reads were preprocessed to remove errors, and CDR3 was defined by IMGT conventions from the conserved cysteine to phenylalanine. Clonality was calculated as 1 minus Shannon entropy normalized by log2 of the number of productive unique TCRs. Scalp TCRbeta sequences were cross-referenced with sorted blood CD4 and CD8 repertoires so that the CD4 or CD8 identity of scalp clones could be inferred. Not all clones reach the TCRdb copy of this immuneACCESS table, which keeps in-frame sequences only. Checked studies attribute under half of the gap to unresolved V genes and leave the rest unexplained. The D gene and trimming were derived from the DNA, and the V and J assignments and clone size from that table. In all, the sample holds roughly 150,000 clones, and 50% to 65% of those were seen once. 4.8% of the sample is in the top ten clones.

The V and J ends are trimmed by 8 bases and 9 bases, leaving 20 bases between them. Inclusive of the bounding cysteine and phenylalanine, the CDR3 is 13 residues long. The kept DNA is CDR3 alone, 39 bases in frame from the first base. From a lookup of the germline V gene, CDR1 and CDR2 are SQVTM and ANQGSEA. PBMCs were isolated by density centrifugation and stained for CD3, CD4 and CD8, after which CD4+ and CD8+ T cells were sorted on a FACSAria. Scalp biopsies and blood samples were obtained from unaffected controls. Study-wide conclusions, independent of this receptor: Higher clonality and more expanded CD8+ clones were observed in lesional scalp than in normal scalp, particularly in alopecia totalis/universalis, a finding suggestive of antigenic drive. TCR sequences shared between patients were less clear than in mice, possibly partly because of HLA diversity in the patient population. Unlike mouse skin, which is dominated by gammadelta T cells, normal human skin has resident alphabeta T cells that are also sequenced, and this complicates analysis of the scalp TCR repertoire.

The chain was built from TRBV29-1 and TRBJ2-1, with TRBD2 tentatively as D gene (6 bases match). The sequence was collected from a human donor in good health. Input material: CD4+ T cells sorted from blood. The DNA sequence is given as TGCAGCTGTACTAGCTCATCATTTAGTGAGCAGTTCTTC. The translation is CSCTSSSFSEQFF.